This is a list of T cell receptor beta chains from one sample in a study of cytomegalovirus exposure and HLA in healthy donors. Sequenced by immunoSEQ multiplex PCR; TCRdb stores in-frame clones only, minus some. The profile shows 130,000 or so clones, 76% of them singletons. Sequences were obtained from PBMCs. All receptors derive from a man aged 40-50 years in good health and CMV-seronegative. CDR3s include the opening cysteine and the closing phenylalanine or tryptophan. Fields, in order: V gene, D gene, J gene, clone size, CDR3 protein, CDR3 DNA. The D gene is left open where the match is weak. Rows may omit the clone size; those that give it use once, few, many or a size class.

>TRBV18|TRBD1|TRBJ1-6|.
CASSPTGGESNSPLHF
TGTGCCAGCTCACCTACAGGGGGGGAAAGTAATTCACCCCTCCACTTT
>TRBV27|TRBD1|TRBJ2-7|once
CASSSEGQGMGEQYF
TGTGCCAGCAGTTCGGAAGGACAGGGGATGGGCGAGCAGTACTTC
>TRBV15|.|TRBJ2-7|.
CATSRGGVGIFYEQYF
TGTGCCACCAGCAGAGGGGGGGTTGGAATCTTCTACGAGCAGTACTTC
>TRBV7-9|.|TRBJ2-1|once
CSSSHAGTGYNEQFF
TGTTCCAGCAGCCACGCCGGGACTGGGTACAATGAGCAGTTCTTC
>TRBV4-1|TRBD2|TRBJ2-2|.
CASSQFSGRNTGELFF
TGCGCCAGCAGCCAGTTTAGCGGGAGAAACACCGGGGAGCTGTTTTTT
>TRBV28|.|TRBJ1-5|.
CASSLWQRDRNQPQHF
TGTGCCAGCAGTTTATGGCAGAGGGATCGCAATCAGCCCCAGCATTTT
>TRBV19|.|TRBJ1-2|few
CASTMGRGNYGYTF
TGTGCCAGTACCATGGGCAGGGGCAACTATGGCTACACCTTC
>TRBV4-1|.|TRBJ1-4|.
CASSQVRGVPRRNEKLFF
TGCGCCAGCAGCCAAGTTCGGGGGGTCCCCCGAAGAAATGAAAAACTGTTTTTT
>TRBV4-1|TRBD2|TRBJ2-7|.
CASSQATSGNYEQYF
TGCGCCAGCAGCCAGGCGACTAGCGGGAACTACGAGCAGTACTTC
>TRBV27|TRBD2|TRBJ2-7|.
CASSPGTVSGRALYEQYF
TGTGCCAGCAGTCCCGGGACGGTGAGCGGGAGGGCCCTTTACGAGCAGTACTTC
>TRBV10-3|.|TRBJ1-2|few
CAISDSGAGGYTF
TGTGCCATCAGTGACTCAGGGGCTGGAGGCTACACCTTC
>TRBV28|TRBD1|TRBJ1-2|.
CASSFRDRGGYTF
TGTGCCAGCAGCTTCCGGGACAGGGGTGGCTACACCTTC
>TRBV28|TRBD2|TRBJ2-7|few
CASRGTTAGEQYF
TGTGCCAGCAGAGGGACTACAGCCGGCGAGCAGTACTTC
>TRBV28|.|TRBJ1-1|.
CASSLRVLNTEAFF
TGTGCCAGCAGTTTACGGGTCCTGAACACTGAAGCTTTCTTT
>TRBV7-9|TRBD1|TRBJ1-4|.
CASSSQTGMAEKLFF
TGTGCCAGCAGCTCACAGACAGGGATGGCGGAAAAACTGTTTTTT
>TRBV28|TRBD1|TRBJ2-7|.
CASTVAWTGVLEQYF
TGTGCCAGCACCGTTGCGTGGACAGGGGTCTTGGAGCAGTACTTC
>TRBV6-5|TRBD1|TRBJ2-5|.
CASSSDRGFVETQYF
TGTGCCAGCAGCAGCGACAGGGGGTTCGTGGAGACCCAGTACTTC
>TRBV11-3|TRBD1|TRBJ2-2|.
CASSLGQSTGELFF
TGTGCCAGCAGCTTGGGACAGTCCACCGGGGAGCTGTTTTTT
>TRBV11-2|.|TRBJ2-3|.
CASSLVWGLSTDTQYF
TGTGCCAGCAGCTTAGTTTGGGGGCTTAGCACAGATACGCAGTATTTT
>TRBV6-5|TRBD1|TRBJ1-4|.
CASGYIGQGGEKLFF
TGTGCCAGCGGATACATTGGACAGGGCGGGGAAAAACTGTTTTTT
>TRBV30|.|TRBJ2-1|.
CAWSLTGYEQFF
TGTGCCTGGAGTTTAACAGGATATGAGCAGTTCTTC
>TRBV9|.|TRBJ2-7|few
CASSAHTGTVGEQYF
TGTGCCAGCAGCGCACATACAGGGACGGTTGGCGAGCAGTACTTC
>TRBV7-9|TRBD2|TRBJ2-1|.
CASSSLTLTSGGLFF
TGTGCCAGCAGCTCACTTACCCTCACTAGCGGGGGGTTGTTCTTC
>TRBV5-6|TRBD2|TRBJ2-1|few
CASSRPASGGSEQFF
TGTGCCAGCAGCCGTCCGGCTAGCGGGGGGAGTGAGCAGTTCTTC
>TRBV12-5|.|TRBJ2-3|.
CASGLPSTDTQYF
TGTGCTAGTGGTTTGCCCTCTACAGATACGCAGTATTTT
>TRBV5-1|TRBD2|TRBJ2-5|once
CASSPGPSAGLAGGFQETQYF
TGCGCCAGCAGCCCCGGGCCTTCGGCGGGACTAGCGGGGGGGTTTCAAGAGACCCAGTACTTC
>TRBV7-9|TRBD1|TRBJ2-7|.
CASSEDRVNLLEQYF
TGTGCCAGCAGCGAGGACAGGGTGAATTTACTCGAGCAGTACTTC
>TRBV7-7|.|TRBJ2-1|.
CASSPIGAGEQFF
TGTGCCAGCAGCCCGATAGGGGCGGGGGAGCAGTTCTTC
>TRBV27|.|TRBJ2-2|.
CASSPLINTGELFF
TGTGCCAGCAGCCCCCTTATCAACACCGGGGAGCTGTTTTTT
>TRBV30|TRBD2|TRBJ2-7|.
CAWRQGLAGAPGHF
TGTGCCTGGAGGCAAGGACTAGCGGGCGCGCCTGGGCACTTC
>TRBV5-5|.|TRBJ2-1|.
CASSLFIDNEQFF
TGTGCCAGCAGCTTGTTCATAGACAATGAGCAGTTCTTC
>TRBV6-5|.|TRBJ1-1|.
CASSYERGRTAFF
TGTGCCAGCAGTTACGAGCGGGGGCGAACGGCTTTCTTT
>TRBV5-1|.|TRBJ1-4|once
CASSEQGTYEKLFF
TGCGCCAGCAGCGAACAGGGTACCTATGAAAAACTGTTTTTT
>TRBV19|TRBD1|TRBJ2-7|.
CASSSGQGVYEQYF
TGTGCCAGTAGTTCGGGACAGGGTGTCTACGAGCAGTACTTC
>TRBV7-9|TRBD1|TRBJ1-1|.
CASSLTQGAAEAFF
TGTGCCAGCAGCTTGACCCAGGGGGCGGCTGAAGCTTTCTTT
>TRBV7-2|TRBD1|TRBJ1-6|once
CASSLSWATGGLWNSPLHF
TGTGCCAGCAGCCTATCCTGGGCTACAGGGGGACTATGGAATTCACCCCTCCACTTT
>TRBV28|TRBD1|TRBJ1-3|.
CASSPPGGISGNTIYF
TGTGCCAGCAGCCCCCCAGGGGGTATCTCTGGAAACACCATATATTTT
>TRBV4-1|.|TRBJ2-7|.
CASSLLENYEQYF
TGCGCCAGCAGCCTCCTAGAGAACTACGAGCAGTACTTC
>TRBV2|.|TRBJ2-7|.
CASSEGPRATYEQYF
TGTGCCAGCAGTGAAGGTCCCAGGGCGACCTACGAGCAGTACTTC
>TRBV7-2|TRBD1|TRBJ2-1|.
CASSYGTGDNEQFF
TGTGCCAGCAGCTACGGGACAGGGGACAATGAGCAGTTCTTC
>TRBV2|.|TRBJ2-1|once
CASSSSVPEQFF
TGTGCCAGCAGTTCTAGCGTGCCTGAGCAGTTCTTC
>TRBV7-8|.|TRBJ1-1|.
CASSLGGFMNTEAFF
TGTGCCAGCAGCTTAGGAGGTTTCATGAACACTGAAGCTTTCTTT
>TRBV19|TRBD1|TRBJ1-6|.
CASSLTGQGIGSPLHF
TGTGCCAGTAGTCTCACCGGACAGGGAATCGGTTCACCCCTCCACTTT
>TRBV18|.|TRBJ2-3|.
CASSPVLETDTQYF
TGTGCCAGCTCACCAGTGCTAGAGACAGATACGCAGTATTTT
>TRBV7-9|TRBD1|TRBJ1-2|.
CASSATGAGPVDTF
TGTGCCAGCAGCGCCACAGGGGCGGGGCCGGTGGACACCTTC
>TRBV30|.|TRBJ1-4|few
CAWSRATNEKLFF
TGTGCCTGGAGTCGTGCAACTAATGAAAAACTGTTTTTT
>TRBV2|TRBD2|TRBJ2-1|.
CASSANGGAYNEQFF
TGTGCCAGCAGTGCAAACGGGGGGGCCTACAATGAGCAGTTCTTC
>TRBV29-1|.|TRBJ2-1|.
CSVALVLKDEQFF
TGCAGCGTTGCACTAGTTCTAAAAGATGAGCAGTTCTTC
>TRBV11-2|.|TRBJ2-7|.
CASSSLYEQYF
TGTGCCAGCAGCTCCCTTTACGAGCAGTACTTC
>TRBV6-1|.|TRBJ1-1|.
CATARQINTEAFF
TGTGCCACCGCTAGACAGATCAACACTGAAGCTTTCTTT
>TRBV13|.|TRBJ2-7|few
CASSLAASPDQYF
TGTGCCAGCAGCTTAGCAGCGTCCCCGGATCAGTACTTC
>TRBV6-5|TRBD2|TRBJ2-7|.
CASSEMGGIGEQYF
TGTGCCAGCAGTGAAATGGGGGGGATCGGCGAGCAGTACTTC
>TRBV27|.|TRBJ2-1|once
CASSLQGSYNEQFF
TGTGCCAGCAGTTTACAGGGTAGCTACAATGAGCAGTTCTTC